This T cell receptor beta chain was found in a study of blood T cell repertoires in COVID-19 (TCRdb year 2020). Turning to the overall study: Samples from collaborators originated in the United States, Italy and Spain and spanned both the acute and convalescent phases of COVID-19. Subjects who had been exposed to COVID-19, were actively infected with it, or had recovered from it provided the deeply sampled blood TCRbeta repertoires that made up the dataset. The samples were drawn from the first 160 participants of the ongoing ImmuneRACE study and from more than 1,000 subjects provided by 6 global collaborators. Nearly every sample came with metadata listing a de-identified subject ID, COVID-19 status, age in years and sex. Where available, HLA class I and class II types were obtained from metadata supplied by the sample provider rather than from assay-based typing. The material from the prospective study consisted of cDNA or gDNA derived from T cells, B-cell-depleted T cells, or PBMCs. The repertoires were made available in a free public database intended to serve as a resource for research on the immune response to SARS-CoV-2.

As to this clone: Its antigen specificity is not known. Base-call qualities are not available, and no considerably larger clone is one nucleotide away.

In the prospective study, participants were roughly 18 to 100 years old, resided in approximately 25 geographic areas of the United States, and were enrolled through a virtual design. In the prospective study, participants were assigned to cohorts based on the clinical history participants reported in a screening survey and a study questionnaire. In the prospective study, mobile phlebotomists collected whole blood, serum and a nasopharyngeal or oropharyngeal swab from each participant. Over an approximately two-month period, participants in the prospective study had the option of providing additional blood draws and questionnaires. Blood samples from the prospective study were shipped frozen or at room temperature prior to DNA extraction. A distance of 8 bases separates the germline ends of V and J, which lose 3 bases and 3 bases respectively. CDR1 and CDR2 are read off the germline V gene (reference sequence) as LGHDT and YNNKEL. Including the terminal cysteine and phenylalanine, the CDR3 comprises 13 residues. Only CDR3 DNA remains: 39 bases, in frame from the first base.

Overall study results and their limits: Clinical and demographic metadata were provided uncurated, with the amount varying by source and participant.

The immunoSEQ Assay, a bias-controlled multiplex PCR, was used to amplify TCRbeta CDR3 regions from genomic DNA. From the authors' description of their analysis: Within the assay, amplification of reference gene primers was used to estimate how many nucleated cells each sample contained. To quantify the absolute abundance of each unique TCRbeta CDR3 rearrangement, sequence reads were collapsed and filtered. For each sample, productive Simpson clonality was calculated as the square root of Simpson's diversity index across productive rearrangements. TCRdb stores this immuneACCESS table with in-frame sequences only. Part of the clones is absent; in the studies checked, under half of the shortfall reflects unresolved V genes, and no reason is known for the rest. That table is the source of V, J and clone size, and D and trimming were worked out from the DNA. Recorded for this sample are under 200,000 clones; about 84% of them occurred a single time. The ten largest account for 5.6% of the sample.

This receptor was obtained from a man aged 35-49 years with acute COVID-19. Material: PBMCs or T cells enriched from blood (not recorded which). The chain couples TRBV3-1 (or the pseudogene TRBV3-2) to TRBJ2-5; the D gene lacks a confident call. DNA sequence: TGTGCCAGCAGCCAGTTCCAGGAAGAGACCCAGTACTTC. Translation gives CASSQFQEETQYF.